The following is a TCR beta chain sequence with its context. Its antigen remains unidentified. As an off-target read in a library built for alpha chains, this beta chain has a frequency of little significance. CDR3 length: 15 residues. Germline V gene sequence: CDR1 SGHTA, CDR2 FQGTGA. Trimming cost V 0 bases and J 0 bases; bases outside gene matches: 0. All TCR cDNA molecules were individually tagged with a unique molecular identifier. TCRdb processed the 5' RACE reads anew with MiXCR; each CDR3 protein has one entry. The sample records under 4,000 distinct CDR3 sequences, approximately 30% being singletons. The sample comes from a study of spatial heterogeneity in lung cancer. At the level of the study: The mean occurrence of each unique TCR and UMI combination in raw reads exceeded ten. Study results and limitations: Ubiquitous expanded tumor TCRs surfaced in blood more at resection than they did at follow-up.

The time point was: sample taken at primary tumor resection. No cell sorting; template was whole RNA from tumor, lung tissue or PBMC. The cohort: over 70 early-stage, untreated non-small cell lung cancer patients. This chain joins TRBV7-3 and TRBJ2-3; TRBD2 matches 7 bases. The material sequenced was PBMCs, taken at surgery. The receptor was derived from a female donor with early-stage non-small cell lung cancer. CDR3 amino acids: CASSLTRGSTDTQYF. DNA of the CDR3: TGTGCCAGCAGCTTAACGCGGGGGAGCACAGATACGCAGTATTTT.